The entry that follows covers one T cell receptor (beta chain) sequence. Its antigen remains unknown. Before the COVID-19 pandemic, during about 2010-2018, CD4+ T cells were taken from unexposed donors. Naive and memory CD4+ T cells came from enriched cryopreserved PBMCs. This entry comes from a study of CD4 T cells in relation to SARS-CoV-2 and coronaviruses. Points from the study as a whole: Monoreactive clones expanded significantly more to SARS-CoV-2 than crossreactive clones did. The cross-reactivity analysis covered only spike protein, not other viral proteins.

Profiling relied on immunoSEQ multiplex PCR, and the TCRdb table lists in-frame clones only, not all of them. The sample consists of tens of thousands of clones, about 94% of them appearing once. This clonotype was obtained from a human donor in good health. Input material: naive CD4+ T cells from PBMCs. Specified subset: naive CD4+ T cells isolated by negative enrichment.

The CDR3 DNA follows: TGTGCCAGCAGCTCCCGATCCTCCCAGAACACCGGGGAGCTGTTTTTT. Translation: CASSSRSSQNTGELFF. This chain connects TRBV3-1 (or the pseudogene TRBV3-2) to TRBJ2-2, with no clear D. The germline V and J ends were trimmed by 5 bases and 1 base, with 14 bases remaining between them. CDR3 size: 16 residues. CDR1 and CDR2 (germline): LGHDT, YNNKEL (reference sequence).